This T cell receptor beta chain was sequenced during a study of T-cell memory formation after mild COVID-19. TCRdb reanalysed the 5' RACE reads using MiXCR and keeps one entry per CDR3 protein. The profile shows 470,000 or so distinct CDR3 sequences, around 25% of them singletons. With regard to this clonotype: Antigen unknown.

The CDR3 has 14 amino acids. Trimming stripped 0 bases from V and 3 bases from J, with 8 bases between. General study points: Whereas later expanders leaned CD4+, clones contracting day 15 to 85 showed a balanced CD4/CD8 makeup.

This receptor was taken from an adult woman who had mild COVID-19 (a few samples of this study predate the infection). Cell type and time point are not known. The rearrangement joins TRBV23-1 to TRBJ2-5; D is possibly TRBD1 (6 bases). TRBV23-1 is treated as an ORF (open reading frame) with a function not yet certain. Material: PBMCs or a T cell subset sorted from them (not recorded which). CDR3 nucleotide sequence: TGCGCCAGCAGTCAATCACCAGGGGAAGAGACCCAGTACTTC. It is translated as CASSQSPGEETQYF.